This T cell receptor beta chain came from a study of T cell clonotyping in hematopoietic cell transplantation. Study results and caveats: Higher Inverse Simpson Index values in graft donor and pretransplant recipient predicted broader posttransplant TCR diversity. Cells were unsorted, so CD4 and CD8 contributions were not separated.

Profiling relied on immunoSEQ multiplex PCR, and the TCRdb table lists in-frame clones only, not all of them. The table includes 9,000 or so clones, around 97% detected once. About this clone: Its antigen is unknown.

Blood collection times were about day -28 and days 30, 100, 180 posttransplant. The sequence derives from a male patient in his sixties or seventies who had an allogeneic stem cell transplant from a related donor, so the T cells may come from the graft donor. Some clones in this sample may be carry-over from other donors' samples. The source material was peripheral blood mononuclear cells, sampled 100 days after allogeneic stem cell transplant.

The CDR3 nucleotides are TGTGCCAGCAGTGAAGGGAGGGTGCAACCACGAGAGACCCAGTACTTC. Its translation: CASSEGRVQPRETQYF. V is TRBV6-1 and J is TRBJ2-5; D might be TRBD2 (6 bases). Germline CDR1 is MNHNS and CDR2 is SASEGT. V gave up 1 base and J gave up 4 bases, with 16 bases separating them. This CDR3 has 16 amino acids.